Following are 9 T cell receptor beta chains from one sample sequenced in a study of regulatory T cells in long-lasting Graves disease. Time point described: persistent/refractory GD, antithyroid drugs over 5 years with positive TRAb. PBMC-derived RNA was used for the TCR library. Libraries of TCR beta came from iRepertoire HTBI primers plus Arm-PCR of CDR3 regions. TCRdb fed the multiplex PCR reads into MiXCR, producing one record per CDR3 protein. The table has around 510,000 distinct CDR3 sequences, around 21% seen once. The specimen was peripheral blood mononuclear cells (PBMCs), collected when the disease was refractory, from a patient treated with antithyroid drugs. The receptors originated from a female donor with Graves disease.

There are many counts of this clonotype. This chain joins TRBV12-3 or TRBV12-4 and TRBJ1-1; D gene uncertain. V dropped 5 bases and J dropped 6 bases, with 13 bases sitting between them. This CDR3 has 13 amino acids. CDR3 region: CASSRAPWSEAFF. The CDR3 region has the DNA TGTGCCAGCAGTCGGGCCCCCTGGTCTGAAGCTTTCTTT.

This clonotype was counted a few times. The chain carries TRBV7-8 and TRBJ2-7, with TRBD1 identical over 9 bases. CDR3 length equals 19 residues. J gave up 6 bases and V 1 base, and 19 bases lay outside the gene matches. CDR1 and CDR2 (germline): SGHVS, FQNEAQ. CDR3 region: CASSLEGQGWTQTILEQYF. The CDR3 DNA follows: TGTGCCAGCAGCTTAGAGGGACAGGGATGGACCCAAACGATTCTCGAGCAGTACTTC. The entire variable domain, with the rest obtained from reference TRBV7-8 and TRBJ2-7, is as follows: GAGVSQSPRYKVAKRGQDVALRCDPISGHVSLFWYQQALGQGPEFLTYFQNEAQLDKSGLPSDRFFAERPEGSVSTLKIQRTQQEDSAVYLCASSLEGQGWTQTILEQYFGPGTRLTVT.

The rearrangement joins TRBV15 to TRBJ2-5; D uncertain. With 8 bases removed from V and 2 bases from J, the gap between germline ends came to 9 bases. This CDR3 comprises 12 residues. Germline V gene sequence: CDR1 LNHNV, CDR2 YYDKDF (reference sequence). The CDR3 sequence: CATRGRQETQYF. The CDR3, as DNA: TGTGCCACCCGAGGTAGACAAGAGACCCAGTACTTC. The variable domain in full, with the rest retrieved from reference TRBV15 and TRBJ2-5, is DAMVIQNPRYQVTQFGKPVTLSCSQTLNHNVMYWYQQKSSQAPKLLFHYYDKDFNNEADTPDNFQSRRPNTSFCFLDIRSPGLGDTAMYLCATRGRQETQYFGPGTRLLVL.

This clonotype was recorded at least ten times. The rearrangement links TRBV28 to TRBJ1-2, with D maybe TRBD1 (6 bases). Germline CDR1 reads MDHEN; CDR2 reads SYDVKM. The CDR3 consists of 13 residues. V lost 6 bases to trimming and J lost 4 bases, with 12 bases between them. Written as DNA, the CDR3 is TGTGCCAGCAGCCCCCGACAGGTCTATGGCTACACCTTC. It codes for CASSPRQVYGYTF.

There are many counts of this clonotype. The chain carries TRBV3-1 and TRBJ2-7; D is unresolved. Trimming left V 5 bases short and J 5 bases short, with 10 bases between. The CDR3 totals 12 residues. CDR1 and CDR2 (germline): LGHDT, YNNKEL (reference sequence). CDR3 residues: CASSDPPNEQYF. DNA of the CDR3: TGTGCCAGCAGCGACCCCCCCAACGAGCAGTACTTC.

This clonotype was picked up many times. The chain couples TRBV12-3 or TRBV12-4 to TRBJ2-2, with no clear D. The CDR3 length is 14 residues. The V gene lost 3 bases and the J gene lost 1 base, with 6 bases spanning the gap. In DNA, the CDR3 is TGTGCCAGCAGTTTGGCCCGGAACACCGGGGAGCTGTTTTTT. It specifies CASSLARNTGELFF.

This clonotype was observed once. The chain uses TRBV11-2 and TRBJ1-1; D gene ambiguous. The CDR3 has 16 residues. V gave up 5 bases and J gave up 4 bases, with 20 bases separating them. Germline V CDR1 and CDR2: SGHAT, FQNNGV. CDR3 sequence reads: CASSLPPGVCGTEAFF. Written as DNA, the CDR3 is TGTGCCAGCAGCCTACCCCCGGGTGTGTGTGGCACTGAAGCTTTCTTT.

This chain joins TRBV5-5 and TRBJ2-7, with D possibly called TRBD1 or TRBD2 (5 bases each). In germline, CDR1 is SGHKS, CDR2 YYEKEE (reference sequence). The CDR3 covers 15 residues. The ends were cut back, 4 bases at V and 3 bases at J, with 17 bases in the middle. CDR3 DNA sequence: TGTGCCAGCAGCAGCAACCCCGGGACGGGCTACGAGCAGTACTTC. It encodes CASSSNPGTGYEQYF.

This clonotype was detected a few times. The CDR3 loop is CATYAGELFF. CDR3 DNA sequence: TGTGCCACCTACGCCGGGGAGCTGTTTTTT. The V gene is TRBV6-2 or TRBV6-3, the J gene TRBJ2-2; D gene unclear. The CDR3 extends over 10 amino acids. The germline V gene has CDR1 MNHEY and CDR2 SVGEGT. The V gene lost 10 bases and the J gene lost 6 bases, with 6 bases spanning the gap.